This TCR beta chain was identified in a study of T cell changes during pregnancy in multiple sclerosis. Produced via immunoSEQ multiplex PCR; TCRdb's table is partial and in-frame only. The sample comprises tens of thousands of clones, 92% of which are singletons, and less than 0.6% rests with the top ten. CDR1 is SQVTM and CDR2 is ANQGSEA in the germline V gene. With V trimmed by 6 bases and J by 1 base, 2 bases remained unmatched. There are 13 residues in the CDR3. Here the sequenced sample was CD4+ T cells from peripheral blood mononuclear cells, taken in the third trimester of pregnancy. V gene TRBV29-1 combines with J gene TRBJ2-3, with 9 nucleotides matching TRBD1. The receptor comes from a female donor with multiple sclerosis, enrolled in a pregnancy study. The CDR3 loop reads CSVGQGGTDTQYF. CDR3 bases: TGCAGCGTGGGACAGGGAGGCACAGATACGCAGTATTTT.